Listed below are T cell receptor beta chains from one sample, sequenced in a study of vaccination effects on CD4 cells after COVID-19. These receptors lack a known antigen. Some clones are missing from TCRdb's copy, which holds only in-frame ones; the method was immunoSEQ multiplex PCR. The repertoire consists of more than 30,000 clones, with approximately 74% occurring once and the leading ten covering around 2.9%. The sample here was CD4+ T cells from PBMCs cultured without peptide, taken before COVID-19 vaccination. The receptors derive from a human donor who received a COVID-19 vaccine. CDR3s include the opening cysteine and the closing phenylalanine or tryptophan. A D gene is named only where the DNA matches it firmly. Some rows mark clone size as missing; the rest say once, few, many or name a class of expanded clone.

>-|TRBV25-1|-|TRBJ2-1
CASSVRTGDSYNEQFF
TGTGCCAGCAGTGTACGGACGGGAGACTCCTACAATGAGCAGTTCTTC
>TRBD1|TRBV4-2|-|TRBJ2-2
CASSQEYRGTGELFF
TGTGCCAGCAGCCAAGAGTACAGGGGAACCGGGGAGCTGTTTTTT
>TRBD1|TRBV15|-|TRBJ1-2
CATSSKTGNYGYTF
TGTGCCACCAGCAGCAAGACAGGGAACTATGGCTACACCTTC
>-|TRBV19|-|TRBJ1-1
CASSAGVNTEAFF
TGTGCCAGTAGCGCGGGGGTGAACACTGAAGCTTTCTTT
>-|TRBV27|-|TRBJ1-6
CASSSHKGPGGSQPNSPLHF
TGTGCCAGCAGTTCCCATAAAGGGCCGGGGGGATCCCAACCCAATTCACCCCTCCACTTT
>-|TRBV13|few|TRBJ1-3
CASSFFVRRSESSGNTIYF
TGTGCCAGCAGCTTTTTCGTTCGCCGAAGCGAGAGCTCTGGAAACACCATATATTTT
>-|TRBV7-2|-|TRBJ1-4
CASSSHPNEKLFF
TGTGCCAGCAGCTCCCACCCTAATGAAAAACTGTTTTTT
>TRBD1|TRBV6-5|-|TRBJ2-7
CASSGGTGAWSEQYF
TGTGCCAGCAGCGGAGGGACAGGGGCATGGAGCGAGCAGTACTTC
>-|TRBV10-3|-|TRBJ1-2
CATRRDILLSNYGYTF
TGTGCCACACGGCGGGACATACTCCTTTCTAACTATGGCTACACCTTC
>TRBD1|TRBV5-5|-|TRBJ1-3
CASSRLGGGGNTIYF
TGTGCCAGCAGTCGACTAGGGGGCGGTGGAAACACCATATATTTT
>TRBD1|TRBV10-3|-|TRBJ1-1
CAISEMGTGGGFSTEAFF
TGTGCCATCAGTGAAATGGGGACAGGGGGCGGGTTTAGCACTGAAGCTTTCTTT
>-|TRBV7-3|-|TRBJ2-3
CASSLDSPPLYF
TGTGCCAGCAGTCTGGACTCTCCACCTTTGTATTTT
>-|TRBV24-1|-|TRBJ1-1
CATTSRHGYTEAFF
TGTGCCACCACCTCACGGCACGGCTACACTGAAGCTTTCTTT
>TRBD2|TRBV9|few|TRBJ2-3
CASSVGTSASTDTQYF
TGTGCCAGCAGCGTAGGGACTAGCGCCAGCACAGATACGCAGTATTTT
>-|TRBV6-8|-|TRBJ2-7
CASIPSIEQYF
TGTGCCAGCATTCCGAGTATCGAGCAGTACTTC
>TRBD2|TRBV6-1|-|TRBJ2-1
CASSDSGMYNEQFF
TGTGCCAGCAGTGACAGCGGGATGTATAATGAGCAGTTCTTC
>-|TRBV25-1|-|TRBJ1-2
CASSGSYGNGYTF
TGTGCCAGCAGTGGATCGTACGGGAATGGCTACACCTTC
>TRBD2|TRBV19|-|TRBJ2-7
CASGWRASGTYEQYF
TGTGCCAGTGGTTGGAGGGCTAGCGGAACCTACGAGCAGTACTTC
>TRBD2|TRBV4-2|-|TRBJ2-5
CASSQGLAGGETQYF
TGTGCCAGCAGCCAGGGACTAGCGGGAGGGGAGACCCAGTACTTC
>TRBD1|TRBV5-4|-|TRBJ1-6
CASSLGTGNSPLHF
TGTGCCAGCAGCTTAGGGACAGGGAATTCACCCCTCCACTTT
>TRBD2|TRBV3-1/TRBV3-2|-|TRBJ2-7
CASSQDGLAGGPSYEQYF
TGTGCCAGCAGCCAAGATGGGCTAGCGGGAGGACCCTCCTACGAGCAGTACTTC
>-|TRBV29-1|-|TRBJ1-2
CSVSEGWGYGYTF
TGCAGCGTTTCCGAAGGGTGGGGCTATGGCTACACCTTC
>TRBD1|TRBV5-1|few|TRBJ1-5
CASRWGTGNQPQHF
TGCGCCAGCAGATGGGGGACAGGGAATCAGCCCCAGCATTTT
>TRBD2|TRBV2|-|TRBJ2-7
CARGRGPTMEQYF
TGTGCCAGAGGGAGGGGCCCGACGATGGAGCAGTACTTC
>-|TRBV5-1|once|TRBJ2-2
CASSFPRGAPGELFF
TGCGCCAGCAGCTTCCCCAGGGGAGCTCCCGGGGAGCTGTTTTTT
>-|TRBV5-4|-|TRBJ2-3
CASSFNPDTQYF
TGTGCCAGCAGCTTTAACCCAGATACGCAGTATTTT
>-|TRBV7-2|few|TRBJ1-2
CASSPSPASNYGYTF
TGTGCCAGCAGCCCCAGCCCAGCTTCTAACTATGGCTACACCTTC
>TRBD2|TRBV5-1|-|TRBJ2-1
CASSLGLAGTLDEQFF
TGCGCCAGCAGCTTGGGACTAGCGGGGACCCTAGATGAGCAGTTCTTC
>-|TRBV9|-|TRBJ1-6
CASGGSHNSPLHF
TGTGCCAGCGGCGGGTCCCATAATTCACCCCTCCACTTT
>TRBD1|TRBV4-1|-|TRBJ1-3
CASSEGQGAGNTIYF
TGCGCCAGCAGCGAGGGACAGGGAGCTGGAAACACCATATATTTT
>-|TRBV6-2/TRBV6-3|-|TRBJ2-2
CASSLKRGGELFF
TGTGCCAGCAGCTTAAAGAGGGGCGGGGAGCTGTTTTTT
>-|TRBV7-2|-|TRBJ2-2
CASSLVGSTGELFF
TGTGCCAGCAGCTTAGTGGGGAGTACCGGGGAGCTGTTTTTT
>-|TRBV11-2|-|TRBJ2-7
CASSLDRFQYSYEQYF
TGTGCCAGCAGCTTAGATAGGTTCCAGTACTCCTACGAGCAGTACTTC
>TRBD1|TRBV28|-|TRBJ2-7
CASSAGTGFTFISYEQYF
TGTGCCAGCAGTGCCGGGACAGGGTTCACCTTCATCTCCTACGAGCAGTACTTC
>-|TRBV19|-|TRBJ2-7
CASSIGSASYEQYF
TGTGCCAGTAGTATAGGGTCAGCGTCCTACGAGCAGTACTTC
>-|TRBV10-3|-|TRBJ2-3
CAPRGEVETDTQYF
TGTGCCCCCAGGGGGGAAGTAGAGACAGATACGCAGTATTTT
>TRBD1|TRBV6-5|-|TRBJ1-1
CASRKDRVGTEAFF
TGTGCCAGCAGGAAAGACAGGGTAGGCACTGAAGCTTTCTTT
>-|TRBV5-1|-|TRBJ1-1
CASSSTGNTEAFF
TGCGCCAGCAGCTCGACAGGGAACACTGAAGCTTTCTTT
>TRBD1|TRBV15|-|TRBJ2-7
CATSNDRGSYEQYF
TGTGCCACCAGCAATGACAGGGGTAGCTACGAGCAGTACTTC
>-|TRBV18|few|TRBJ2-7
CASSLEYGWSSYEQYF
TGTGCCAGCTCGCTAGAGTACGGGTGGAGCTCCTACGAGCAGTACTTC
>TRBD2|TRBV6-2/TRBV6-3|-|TRBJ2-3
CASSYFAGGPTDTQYF
TGTGCCAGCAGTTACTTCGCGGGAGGGCCAACAGATACGCAGTATTTT
>-|TRBV4-2|-|TRBJ1-4
CASSQVIGRGSEKLFF
TGTGCCAGCAGCCAAGTTATAGGTCGGGGGTCAGAAAAACTGTTTTTT
>-|TRBV6-6|-|TRBJ1-3
CASSADLGNTIYF
TGTGCCAGCAGCGCCGATTTAGGAAACACCATATATTTT
>-|TRBV12-5|once|TRBJ1-1
CASGRTGQLVSRNTEAFF
TGTGCTAGTGGCCGGACTGGACAATTAGTATCTCGGAACACTGAAGCTTTCTTT
>-|TRBV28|-|TRBJ1-3
CASSLNGENTIYF
TGTGCCAGCAGCCTCAACGGGGAAAACACCATATATTTT
>-|TRBV4-1|-|TRBJ2-5
CASSQGGARRETQYF
TGCGCCAGCAGCCAAGGGGGGGCCAGGCGGGAGACCCAGTACTTC
>TRBD1|TRBV19|-|TRBJ1-5
CASSMAGGDQPQHF
TGTGCCAGTAGTATGGCAGGGGGTGATCAGCCCCAGCATTTT
>TRBD1|TRBV3-1/TRBV3-2|-|TRBJ2-5
CASSQGTGKQALWETQYF
TGTGCCAGCAGCCAAGGGACAGGGAAACAGGCGTTGTGGGAGACCCAGTACTTC
>TRBD2|TRBV5-3|-|TRBJ2-1
CARSRPPGLPPWQFF
TGTGCCAGAAGCCGACCCCCGGGACTACCCCCGTGGCAGTTCTTC
>-|TRBV6-5|-|TRBJ2-1
CASRTRNNEQFF
TGTGCCAGCAGAACCCGTAACAATGAGCAGTTCTTC